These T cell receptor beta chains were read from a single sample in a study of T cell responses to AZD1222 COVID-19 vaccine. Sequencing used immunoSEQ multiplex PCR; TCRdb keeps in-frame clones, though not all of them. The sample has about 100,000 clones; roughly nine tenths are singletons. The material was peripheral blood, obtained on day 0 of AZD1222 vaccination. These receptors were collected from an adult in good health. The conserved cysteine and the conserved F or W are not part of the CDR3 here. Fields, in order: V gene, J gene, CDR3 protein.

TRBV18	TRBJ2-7	ASSDDRETQY
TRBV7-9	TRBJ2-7	ASSLETGWEQY
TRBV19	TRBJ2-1	ASSVDRSSYNEQF
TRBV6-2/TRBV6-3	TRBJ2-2	ASSSGRPSTGELF
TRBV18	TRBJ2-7	ASSPTGSWEQY
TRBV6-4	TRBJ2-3	ASSDSDTDTQY
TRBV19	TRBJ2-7	ASNPRTGGGEQY
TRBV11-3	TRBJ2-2	ASSLGLTGEAGELF
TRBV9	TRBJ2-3	ASSVVGSPSTDTQY
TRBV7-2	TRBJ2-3	ASSLATDTQY
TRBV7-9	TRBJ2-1	ASSPPGQPHNEQF
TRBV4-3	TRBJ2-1	ASSQDRLAGNNEQF
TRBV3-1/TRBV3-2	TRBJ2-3	ASSPATTDTQY
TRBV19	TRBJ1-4	ASSIQGEKLF
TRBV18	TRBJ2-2	ASSPRGQGPTGELF
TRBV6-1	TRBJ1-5	ASSRAEQPQH
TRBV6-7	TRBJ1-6	ASSYLAQGFKLGYNSPLH
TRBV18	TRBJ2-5	ASSPAGETQY
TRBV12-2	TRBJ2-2	ASRLGHTGELF
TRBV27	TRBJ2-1	ASSFKMTVRSAEQF
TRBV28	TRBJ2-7	ASSLSAGEQY
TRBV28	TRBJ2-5	ASSSTHRATKGETQY
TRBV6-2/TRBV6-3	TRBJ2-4	ASSPETTAKNIQY
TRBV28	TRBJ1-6	ASRDSLQNSPLH
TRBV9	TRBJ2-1	ASSVGILMYNEQF
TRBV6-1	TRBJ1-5	ASSEGGGYSNQPQH
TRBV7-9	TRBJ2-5	ASSSRRSQETQY
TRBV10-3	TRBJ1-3	AISESLGAISGNTIY
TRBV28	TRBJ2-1	ASSPGGGASIGYNEQF